This T cell receptor beta chain was sequenced during a study of CD8 T cells in ankylosing spondylitis. Whole-study findings and limits: Significant enrichment of disease-linked clones was reportedly seen in matched ankylosing spondylitis synovial fluid. Clones linked to the disease showed a CD8+ phenotype. They occurred at relatively low frequencies in peripheral blood. Past research had described some motif variants in reactive arthritis synovial fluid and blood.

At least ten counts were recorded for this clonotype. The antigen is not known. In making TCR beta libraries, quantitative 5'-RACE with molecular barcodes was used. TCRdb ran MiXCR on the 5' RACE reads and lists one entry per CDR3 protein. The sample carries approximately 180,000 distinct CDR3 sequences, 15% to 20% recorded once. The CDR3 length is 14 residues. Germline-derived CDR1 and CDR2 are MNHEY and SMNVEV (reference sequence). V was shortened by 8 bases and J by 6 bases, with 17 bases between the two germline ends. The chain has TRBV27 and TRBJ2-1; perhaps D is TRBD1 or TRBD2 (5 bases each). Material for sequencing was blood, either unsorted or a sorted T cell fraction (not recorded which). The receptor's source is a male donor aged 5-29 years with ankylosing spondylitis or in good health (not recorded which). In DNA, the CDR3 is TGTGCCAGCGGAACCCGGGGCCCATCCAATGAGCAGTTCTTC. It is translated as CASGTRGPSNEQFF.